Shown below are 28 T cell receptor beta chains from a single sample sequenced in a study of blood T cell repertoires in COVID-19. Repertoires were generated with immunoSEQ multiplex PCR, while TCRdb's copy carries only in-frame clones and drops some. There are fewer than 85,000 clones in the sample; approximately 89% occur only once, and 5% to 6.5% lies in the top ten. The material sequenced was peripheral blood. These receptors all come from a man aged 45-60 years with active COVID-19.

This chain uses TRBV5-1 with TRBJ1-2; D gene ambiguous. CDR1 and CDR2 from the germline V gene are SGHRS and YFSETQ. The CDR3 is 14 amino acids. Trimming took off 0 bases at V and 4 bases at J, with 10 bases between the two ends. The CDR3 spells CASSLASLVYGYTF. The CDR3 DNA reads TGCGCCAGCAGCTTGGCCTCACTGGTCTATGGCTACACCTTC.

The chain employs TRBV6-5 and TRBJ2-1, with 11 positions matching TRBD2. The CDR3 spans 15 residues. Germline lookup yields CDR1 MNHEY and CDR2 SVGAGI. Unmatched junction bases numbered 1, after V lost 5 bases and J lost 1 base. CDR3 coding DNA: TGTGCCAGCAGTACTAGCGGGAGTTCCTACAATGAGCAGTTCTTC. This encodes CASSTSGSSYNEQFF.

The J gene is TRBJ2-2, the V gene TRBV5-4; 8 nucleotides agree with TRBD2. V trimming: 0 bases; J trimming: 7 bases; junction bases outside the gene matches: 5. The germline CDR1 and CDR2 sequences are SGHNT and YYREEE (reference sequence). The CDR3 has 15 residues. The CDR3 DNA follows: TGTGCCAGCAGCTTGGGCGGGAGGAAGAACGGGGAGCTGTTTTTT. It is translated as CASSLGGRKNGELFF.

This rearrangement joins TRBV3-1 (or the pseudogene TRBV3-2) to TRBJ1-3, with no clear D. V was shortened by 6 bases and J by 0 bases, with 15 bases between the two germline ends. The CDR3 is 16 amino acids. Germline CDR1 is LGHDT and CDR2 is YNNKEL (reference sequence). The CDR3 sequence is CASSRTPRDSGNTIYF. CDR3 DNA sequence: TGTGCCAGCAGTCGTACTCCTCGGGACTCTGGAAACACCATATATTTT.

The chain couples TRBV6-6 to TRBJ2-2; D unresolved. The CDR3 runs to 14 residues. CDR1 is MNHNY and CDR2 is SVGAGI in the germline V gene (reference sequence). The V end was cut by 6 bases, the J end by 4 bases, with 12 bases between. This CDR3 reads CASRDWAVTGELFF. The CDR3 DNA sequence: TGTGCCAGCAGGGATTGGGCAGTCACCGGGGAGCTGTTTTTT.

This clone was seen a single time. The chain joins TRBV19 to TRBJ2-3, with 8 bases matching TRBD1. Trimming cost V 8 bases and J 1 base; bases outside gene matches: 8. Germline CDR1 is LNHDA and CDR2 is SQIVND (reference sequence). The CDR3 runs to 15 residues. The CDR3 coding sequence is TGTGCCAGTCAACGGACAGGGCTGGGCACAGATACGCAGTATTTT. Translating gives CASQRTGLGTDTQYF. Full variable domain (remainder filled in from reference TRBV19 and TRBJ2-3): DGGITQSPKYLFRKEGQNVTLSCEQNLNHDAMYWYRQDPGQGLRLIYYSQIVNDFQKGDIAEGYSVSREKKESFPLTVTSAQKNPTAFYLCASQRTGLGTDTQYFGPGTRLTVL.

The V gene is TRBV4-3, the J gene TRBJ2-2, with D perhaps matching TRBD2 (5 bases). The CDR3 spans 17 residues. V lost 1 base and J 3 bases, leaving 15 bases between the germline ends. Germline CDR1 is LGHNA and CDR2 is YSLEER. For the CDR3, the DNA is TGCGCCAGCAGCCAAGGTATAGACGGGATATACACCGGGGAGCTGTTTTTT. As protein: CASSQGIDGIYTGELFF.

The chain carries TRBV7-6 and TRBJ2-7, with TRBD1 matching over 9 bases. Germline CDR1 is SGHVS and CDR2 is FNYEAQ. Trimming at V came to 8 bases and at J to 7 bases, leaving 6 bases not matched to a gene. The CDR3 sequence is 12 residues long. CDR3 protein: CASGQGSREQYF. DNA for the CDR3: TGTGCCAGCGGACAGGGGTCCAGGGAGCAGTACTTC. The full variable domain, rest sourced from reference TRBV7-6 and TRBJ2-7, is GAGVSQSPRYKVTKRGQDVALRCDPISGHVSLYWYRQALGQGPEFLTYFNYEAQQDKSGLPNDRFSAERPEGSISTLTIQRTEQRDSAMYRCASGQGSREQYFGPGTRLTVT.

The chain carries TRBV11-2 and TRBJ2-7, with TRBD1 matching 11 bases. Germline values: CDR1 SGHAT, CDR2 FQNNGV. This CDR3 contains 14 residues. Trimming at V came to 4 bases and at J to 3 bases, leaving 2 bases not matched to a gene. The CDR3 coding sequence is TGTGCCAGCAGCTCCGGGACAGGGGGCTACGAGCAGTACTTC. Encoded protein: CASSSGTGGYEQYF. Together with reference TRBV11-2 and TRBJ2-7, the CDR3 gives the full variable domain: EAGVAQSPRYKIIEKRQSVAFWCNPISGHATLYWYQQILGQGPKLLIQFQNNGVVDDSQLPKDRFSAERLKGVDSTLKIQPAKLEDSAVYLCASSSGTGGYEQYFGPGTRLTVT.

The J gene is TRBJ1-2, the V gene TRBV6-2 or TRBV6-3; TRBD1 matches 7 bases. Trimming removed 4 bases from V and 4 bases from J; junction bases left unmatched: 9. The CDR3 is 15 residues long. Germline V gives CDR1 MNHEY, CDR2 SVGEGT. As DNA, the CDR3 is TGTGCCAGCAGTTCTTCCTCGGGACAGATCTATGGCTACACCTTC. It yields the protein CASSSSSGQIYGYTF.

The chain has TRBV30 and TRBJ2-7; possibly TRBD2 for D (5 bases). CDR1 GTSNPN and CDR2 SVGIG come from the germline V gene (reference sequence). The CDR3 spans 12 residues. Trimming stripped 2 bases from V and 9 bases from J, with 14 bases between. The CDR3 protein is CAWSTRAGVQYF. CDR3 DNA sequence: TGTGCCTGGAGTACAAGGGCCGGGGTGCAGTACTTC.

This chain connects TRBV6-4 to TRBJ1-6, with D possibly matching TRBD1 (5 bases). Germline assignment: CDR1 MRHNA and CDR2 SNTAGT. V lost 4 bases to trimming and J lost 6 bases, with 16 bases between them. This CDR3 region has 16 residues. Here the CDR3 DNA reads TGTGCCAGCAGTGGTGTCAGGGTCATAGGTAATTCACCCCTCCACTTT. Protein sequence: CASSGVRVIGNSPLHF.

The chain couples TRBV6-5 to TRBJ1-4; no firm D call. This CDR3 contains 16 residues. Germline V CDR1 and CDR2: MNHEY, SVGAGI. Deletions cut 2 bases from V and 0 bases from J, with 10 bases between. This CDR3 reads CASSYGLSATNEKLFF. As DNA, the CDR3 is TGTGCCAGCAGTTACGGGCTGTCTGCAACTAATGAAAAACTGTTTTTT.

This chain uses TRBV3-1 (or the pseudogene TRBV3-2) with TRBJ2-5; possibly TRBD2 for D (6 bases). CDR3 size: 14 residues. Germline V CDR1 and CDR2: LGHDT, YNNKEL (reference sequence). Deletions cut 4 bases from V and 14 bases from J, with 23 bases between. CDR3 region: CASSRSPGLSGSYF. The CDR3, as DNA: TGTGCCAGCAGCCGGTCTCCGGGACTTTCAGGATCTTACTTC.

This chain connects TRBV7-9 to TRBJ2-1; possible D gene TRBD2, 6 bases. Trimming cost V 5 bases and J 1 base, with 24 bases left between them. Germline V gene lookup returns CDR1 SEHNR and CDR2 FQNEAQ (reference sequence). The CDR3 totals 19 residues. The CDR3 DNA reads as TGTGCCAGCAGCCTCCTCGGCGCGGGATTCGCTACATCCTACAATGAGCAGTTCTTC. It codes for CASSLLGAGFATSYNEQFF.

CDR3 DNA: TGTGCCAGCAGGCCGCGAACAGGGCCGAACTATGGCTACACCTTC. Amino acid sequence: CASRPRTGPNYGYTF. The chain carries TRBV6-4 and TRBJ1-2, with D possibly being TRBD1 (6 bases). The CDR3 is 15 residues long. Germline CDR1 MRHNA, CDR2 SNTAGT. With 6 bases removed from V and 2 bases from J, the gap between germline ends came to 16 bases.

In DNA, the CDR3 is TGTGCCAGCAGCTTCTCTGGGGGCGGTGAAAAACTGTTTTTT. Translated, it gives CASSFSGGGEKLFF. This sequence joins TRBV7-2 and TRBJ1-4; D is possibly TRBD1 (6 bases). Trimming cost V 3 bases and J 7 bases, with 12 bases left between them. The CDR3 runs to 14 residues. The germline gives CDR1 SGHTA, CDR2 FQGNSA.

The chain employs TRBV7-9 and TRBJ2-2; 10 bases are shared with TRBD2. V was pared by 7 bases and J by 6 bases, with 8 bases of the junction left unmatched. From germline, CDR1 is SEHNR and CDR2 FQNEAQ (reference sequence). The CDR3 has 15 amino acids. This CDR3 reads CASTASGGHAGELFF. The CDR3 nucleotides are TGTGCCAGCACGGCTAGCGGGGGTCACGCCGGGGAGCTGTTTTTT.

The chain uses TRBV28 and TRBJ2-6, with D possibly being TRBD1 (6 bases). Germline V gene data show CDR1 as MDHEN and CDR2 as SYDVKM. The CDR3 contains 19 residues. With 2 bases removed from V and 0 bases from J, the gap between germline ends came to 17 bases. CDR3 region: CASSLISPGQLSGANVLTF. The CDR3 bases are TGTGCCAGCAGTTTAATTTCCCCGGGACAACTCTCTGGGGCCAACGTCCTGACTTTC.

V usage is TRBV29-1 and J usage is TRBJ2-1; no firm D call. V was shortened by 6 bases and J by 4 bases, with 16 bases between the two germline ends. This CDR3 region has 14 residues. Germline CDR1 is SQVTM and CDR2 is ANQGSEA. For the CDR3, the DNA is TGCAGCGTCGATACACAACAGCATTACAATGAGCAGTTCTTC. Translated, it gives CSVDTQQHYNEQFF.

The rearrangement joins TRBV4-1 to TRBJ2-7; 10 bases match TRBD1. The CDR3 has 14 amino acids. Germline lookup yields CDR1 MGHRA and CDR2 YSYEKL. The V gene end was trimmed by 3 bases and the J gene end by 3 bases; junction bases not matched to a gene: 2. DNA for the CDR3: TGCGCCAGCAGCCAGGGACAGGGGAACTACGAGCAGTACTTC. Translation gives CASSQGQGNYEQYF.

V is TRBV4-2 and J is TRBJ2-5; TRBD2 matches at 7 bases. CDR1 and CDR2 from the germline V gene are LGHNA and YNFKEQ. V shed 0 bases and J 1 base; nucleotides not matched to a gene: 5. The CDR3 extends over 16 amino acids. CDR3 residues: CASSQDRSSGQETQYF. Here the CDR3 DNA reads TGTGCCAGCAGCCAAGATCGGTCTAGCGGCCAAGAGACCCAGTACTTC.

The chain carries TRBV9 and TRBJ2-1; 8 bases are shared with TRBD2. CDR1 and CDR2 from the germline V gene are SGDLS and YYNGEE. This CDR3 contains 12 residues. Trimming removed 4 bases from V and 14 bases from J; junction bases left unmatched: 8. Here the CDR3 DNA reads TGTGCCAGCAGCCCCTCGGGGGGGCGTGAGTTCTTC. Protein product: CASSPSGGREFF.

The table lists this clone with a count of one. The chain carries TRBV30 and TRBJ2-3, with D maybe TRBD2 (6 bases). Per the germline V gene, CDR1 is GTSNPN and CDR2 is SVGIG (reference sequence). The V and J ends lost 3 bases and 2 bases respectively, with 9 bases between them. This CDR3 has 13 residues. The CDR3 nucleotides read TGTGCCTGGAGAGCGGGTTCCACAGATACGCAGTATTTT. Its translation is CAWRAGSTDTQYF. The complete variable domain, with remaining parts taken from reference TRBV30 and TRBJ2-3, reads SQTIHQWPATLVQPVGSPLSLECTVEGTSNPNLYWYRQAAGRGLQLLFYSVGIGQISSEVPQNLSASRPQDRQFILSSKKLLLSDSGFYLCAWRAGSTDTQYFGPGTRLTVL.

For the CDR3, the DNA is TGCGCCAGCAGCCCTGGACAGGGCCCAGACACCATATATTTT. It encodes CASSPGQGPDTIYF. The genes are TRBV5-1 and TRBJ1-3; 8 bases line up with TRBD1. Germline values: CDR1 SGHRS, CDR2 YFSETQ. With V trimmed by 4 bases and J by 8 bases, 8 bases remained unmatched. There are 14 residues in the CDR3.

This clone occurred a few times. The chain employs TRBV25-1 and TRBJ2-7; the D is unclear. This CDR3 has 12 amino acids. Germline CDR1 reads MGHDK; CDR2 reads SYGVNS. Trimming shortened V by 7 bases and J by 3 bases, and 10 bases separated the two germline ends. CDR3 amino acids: CASKQNIYEQYF. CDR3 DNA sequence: TGTGCCAGCAAACAAAACATCTACGAGCAGTACTTC.

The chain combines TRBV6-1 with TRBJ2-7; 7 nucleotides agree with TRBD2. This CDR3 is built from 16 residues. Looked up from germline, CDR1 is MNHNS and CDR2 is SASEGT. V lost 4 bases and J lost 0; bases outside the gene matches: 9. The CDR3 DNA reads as TGTGCCAGCAGTGGGGGGACTAAGCTACACTCCTACGAGCAGTACTTC. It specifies CASSGGTKLHSYEQYF.

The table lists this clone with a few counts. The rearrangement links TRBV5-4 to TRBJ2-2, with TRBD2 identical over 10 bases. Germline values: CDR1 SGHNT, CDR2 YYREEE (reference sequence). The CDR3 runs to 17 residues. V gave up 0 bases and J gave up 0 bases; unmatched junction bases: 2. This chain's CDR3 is CASSLDLAGANTGELFF. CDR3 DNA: TGTGCCAGCAGCTTGGATCTAGCGGGAGCGAACACCGGGGAGCTGTTTTTT.